Following are 3 T cell receptor beta chains from one sample sequenced in a study of T cell repertoires in cytomegalovirus infection. Via MiXCR, TCRdb re-called the reads, giving one row per CDR3 protein. The sample lists about 110,000 distinct CDR3 sequences, around 10% occurring once. These TCRs' antigens remain unknown. Specimen: PBMCs, sequenced either directly or after in vitro stimulation (not recorded which). These receptors came from a human donor in good health (CMV status not recorded). Some clones in this sample may be carry-over from other donors' samples.

This clonotype was seen repeatedly, ten times or more. The chain joins TRBV20-1 to TRBJ1-4; D gene ambiguous. V lost 3 bases, J lost 8 bases, and 19 bases lay in between. Germline V lookup: CDR1 DFQATT, CDR2 SNEGSKA (reference sequence). The CDR3 is 15 residues long. This CDR3 is CSASNSEGSAEKLFF. The CDR3 DNA reads TGCAGTGCTAGTAATTCGGAGGGATCCGCCGAAAAACTGTTTTTT.

This clonotype showed up many times. The chain recombines TRBV7-2 with TRBJ1-2; unclear D gene. Trimming left V 2 bases short and J 0 bases short, with 19 bases between. The germline V gene encodes CDR1 SGHTA and CDR2 FQGNSA. CDR3 length: 18 amino acids. DNA for the CDR3: TGTGCCAGCAGCTTAATTCCACCTAGTACCTCAGCTAACTATGGCTACACCTTC. It codes for CASSLIPPSTSANYGYTF.

This chain links TRBV28 with TRBJ2-5; 8 nucleotides match TRBD2. CDR3 length equals 14 residues. The germline V gene encodes CDR1 MDHEN and CDR2 SYDVKM. Germline trimming cut 5 bases from V and 5 bases from J; bases unmatched to any gene: 7. The CDR3 region is CASSMSGSIETQYF. Here the CDR3 DNA reads TGTGCCAGCAGTATGAGCGGGAGTATTGAGACCCAGTACTTC.